Sequencing of this T cell receptor beta chain was carried out in a study of CD8+CD57+ T cells in acquired aplastic anemia. Study-level information: Sorted CD4+ and CD8+ cell DNA averaged roughly 3.2 ug. Reads per healthy sample averaged around 10 million (CD4+) and under 13 million (CD8+).

Study-level results: Sharing between patients and controls was observed for twenty-nine CD8+ CDR3 sequences. Patient and control CD8+ Simpson's diversity was not significantly different.

Profiling of TCR beta VDJ combinations and CDR3 sequences used genomic DNA as template. From the reads, TCRdb called clonotypes with MiXCR, one entry per CDR3 protein. In the table there are 100,000 to 150,000 distinct CDR3 sequences, 48% of which are singletons. A remark on this clonotype: The antigen is not known.

The sequenced material came from sorted CD4+, CD8+, or CD8+CD57+ T cells (not recorded which) from PBMCs. The sequence was collected from a human donor in good health, serving as a control.

CDR3 coding DNA: TGCAGTGCTAGACCCACAGGGCCGAAGACTGAAGCTTTCTTT. Its translation: CSARPTGPKTEAFF. The chain combines TRBV20-1 with TRBJ1-1; D perhaps matches TRBD1 (6 bases). Trimming pared 2 bases from V and 5 bases from J, leaving 15 bases between. The CDR3 has 14 residues. Germline assignment: CDR1 DFQATT and CDR2 SNEGSKA (reference sequence).